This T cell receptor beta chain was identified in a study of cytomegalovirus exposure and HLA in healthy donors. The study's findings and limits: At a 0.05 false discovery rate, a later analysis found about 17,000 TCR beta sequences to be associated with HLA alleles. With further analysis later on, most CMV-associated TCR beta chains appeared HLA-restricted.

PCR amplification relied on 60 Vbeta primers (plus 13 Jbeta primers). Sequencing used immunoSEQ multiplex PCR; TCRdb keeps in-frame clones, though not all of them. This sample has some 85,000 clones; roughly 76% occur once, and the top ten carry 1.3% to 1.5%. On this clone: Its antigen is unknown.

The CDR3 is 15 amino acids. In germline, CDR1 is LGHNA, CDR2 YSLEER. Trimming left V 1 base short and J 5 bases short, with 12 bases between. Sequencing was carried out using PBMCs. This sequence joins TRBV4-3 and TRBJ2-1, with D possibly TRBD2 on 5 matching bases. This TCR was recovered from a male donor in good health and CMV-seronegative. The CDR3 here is CASSQVGGLNNEQFF. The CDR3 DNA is TGCGCCAGCAGCCAAGTCGGAGGACTGAACAATGAGCAGTTCTTC.